Sequencing of this TCR beta chain was carried out in a study of CD8 T cells in ankylosing spondylitis. Study outcomes and limitations: Reported data indicate significant enrichment of disease-linked clones within matched ankylosing spondylitis synovial fluid. Disease-linked clones, CD8+, were relatively rare in peripheral blood. A TCR beta motif of about 8 highly homologous variants appeared characteristic of ankylosing spondylitis blood.

With 2 bases clipped from V and 0 bases from J, the junction kept 11 bases outside the gene matches. Germline CDR1 is ENHRY and CDR2 is SYGVKD. The length of the CDR3 is 19 residues. This clonotype has only a few counts. Its antigen is unidentified. TCRdb redid the calling of the 5' RACE reads with MiXCR, one entry per CDR3 protein. The data show approximately 140,000 distinct CDR3 sequences, with roughly 8.3% seen just once and approximately 7% held by the top ten. Input material: synovial fluid, either unsorted or a sorted T cell fraction (not recorded which). The TCR comes from a male donor with ankylosing spondylitis. The rearrangement links TRBV10-3 to TRBJ2-1, with TRBD2 identical over 9 bases. CDR3 DNA: TGTGCCATCAGTGAGCGGGTAGCGGGGGATTATAGCTCCTACAATGAGCAGTTCTTC. This sequence encodes CAISERVAGDYSSYNEQFF.